Shown below are 2 T cell receptor beta chains from a single sample sequenced in a study of CD8+ T cells in alopecia areata (dated by TCRdb to 2016 to 2019). What the time point label conveys for this sample: around 29 days on oral tofacitinib. Interpreted using the paper, the treatment or condition label stands for: oral pan-JAK inhibitor, 5-10 mg twice daily. The library was obtained by the immunoSEQ multiplex PCR assay. RNA was extracted from all samples and reverse transcribed into cDNA, which served as template for TCR sequencing. In its TCRdb copy, this immuneACCESS table keeps in-frame sequences only and misses some clones. Where compared with another copy, unresolved V genes explain less than half of these, and the others have no known cause. The sample yields approximately 210,000 clones; 45% to 75% were counted once. Of the sample, approximately 3.3% falls within the top ten clones. The source material was CD4+ T cells sorted from blood, sampled at week 4, from a patient treated with tofacitinib. The receptors were gathered from a human donor with alopecia areata.

The J gene is TRBJ1-2, the V gene TRBV30; a possible D gene is TRBD1 (5 bases). V was cut by 5 bases and J by 7 bases, with 17 bases left in between. This CDR3 is built from 13 residues. The germline V gene has CDR1 GTSNPN and CDR2 SVGIG (reference sequence). The CDR3 coding sequence is TGTGCCTGGGAGGTTGTGGGGCGCGGTGGCTACACCTTC. It is translated as CAWEVVGRGGYTF.

The chain links TRBV9 to TRBJ1-2, with D tentatively TRBD1 (5 bases). The CDR3 sequence is 14 residues long. The V gene's germline CDR1 is SGDLS and CDR2 YYNGEE. V dropped 3 bases and J dropped 6 bases, with 15 bases sitting between them. CDR3 amino acids: CASSGGTATNGYTF. DNA for the CDR3: TGTGCCAGCAGCGGAGGGACTGCTACGAATGGCTACACCTTC.